The entry below gives a single TCR beta chain sequence along with its context. Profiling relied on immunoSEQ multiplex PCR, and the TCRdb table lists in-frame clones only, not all of them. The sample contains 60,000 to 75,000 clones, about four fifths of which appear only once. Analysis of PBMCs was direct, with no culture step. Germline V gene data show CDR1 as SGHAT and CDR2 as FQDESV (reference sequence). The ends lost 1 base at V and 4 bases at J; junction bases unmatched: 6. This CDR3 spans 16 amino acids. This sample was taken from a study of neoadjuvant anti-PD-1 for oral cavity cancer. Study overall: Around day 43, patients without progression received a fourth nivolumab dose before surgery.

The chain couples TRBV11-1 to TRBJ2-1; 8 bases align to TRBD1. This clonotype was obtained from a person between 35 and 79 years old with oral cavity squamous cell carcinoma. The source was PBMCs, collected before nivolumab (anti-PD-1) treatment. The CDR3 reads CASSLEMGQAYNEQFF. CDR3 DNA: TGTGCCAGCAGCTTAGAAATGGGACAGGCATACAATGAGCAGTTCTTC.